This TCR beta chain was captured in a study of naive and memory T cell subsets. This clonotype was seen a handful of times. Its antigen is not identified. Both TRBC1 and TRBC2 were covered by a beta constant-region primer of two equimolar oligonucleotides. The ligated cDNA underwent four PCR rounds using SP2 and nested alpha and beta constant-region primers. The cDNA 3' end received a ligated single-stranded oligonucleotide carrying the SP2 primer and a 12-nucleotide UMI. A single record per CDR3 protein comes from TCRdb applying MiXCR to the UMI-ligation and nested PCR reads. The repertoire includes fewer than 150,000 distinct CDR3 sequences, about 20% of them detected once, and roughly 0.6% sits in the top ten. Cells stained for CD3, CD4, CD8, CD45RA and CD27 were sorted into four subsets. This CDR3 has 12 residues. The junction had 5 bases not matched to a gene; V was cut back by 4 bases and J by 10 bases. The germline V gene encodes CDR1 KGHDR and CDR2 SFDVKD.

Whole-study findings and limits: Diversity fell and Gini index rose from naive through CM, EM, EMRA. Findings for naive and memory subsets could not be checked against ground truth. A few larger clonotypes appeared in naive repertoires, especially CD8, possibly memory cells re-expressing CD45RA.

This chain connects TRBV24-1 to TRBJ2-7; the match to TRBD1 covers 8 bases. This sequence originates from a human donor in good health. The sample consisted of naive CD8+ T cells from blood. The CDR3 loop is CATSDRQGFQYF. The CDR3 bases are TGTGCCACCAGTGACCGACAGGGGTTCCAGTACTTC.